These T cell receptor beta chains were read from a single sample in a study of CD8 T cells in Susac syndrome. TCRdb re-analysed the immunoSEQ multiplex PCR reads in MiXCR, keeping a single row per CDR3 protein. The table has 100,000 or so distinct CDR3 sequences, 95% seen once. Material for sequencing was CD8+ T cells from PBMCs. The receptors come from a human donor with Susac syndrome. Each CDR3 is given with its conserved first and last residue. The order of the fields is V gene, D gene, J gene, clone size, CDR3 protein, CDR3 DNA. The D gene is left open where the match is weak. Clone sizes are given selectively: once, few, many, or a class where the clone is expanded.

v_gene: TRBV23-1
d_gene: NA
j_gene: TRBJ2-3
abundance: NA
CDR3aa: CASSQTPPSGKDTQYF
CDR3nt: TGCGCCAGCAGTCAAACCCCCCCATCGGGAAAAGATACGCAGTATTTT

v_gene: TRBV28
d_gene: NA
j_gene: TRBJ2-1
abundance: NA
CDR3aa: CASPLAQAGRGNEQFF
CDR3nt: TGTGCCAGTCCCCTCGCCCAGGCGGGAAGAGGGAATGAGCAGTTCTTC

v_gene: TRBV2
d_gene: NA
j_gene: TRBJ2-7
abundance: NA
CDR3aa: CASSDRGVREQYF
CDR3nt: TGTGCCAGCAGTGATCGGGGAGTGAGGGAGCAGTACTTC

v_gene: TRBV14
d_gene: TRBD2
j_gene: TRBJ2-1
abundance: NA
CDR3aa: CASSQVIAGLRNEQFF
CDR3nt: TGTGCCAGCAGCCAAGTGATAGCGGGCCTAAGGAATGAGCAGTTCTTC

v_gene: TRBV12-3/TRBV12-4
d_gene: TRBD2
j_gene: TRBJ2-7
abundance: NA
CDR3aa: CASSLTLGLADIYEQYF
CDR3nt: TGTGCCAGCAGTTTAACCCTGGGGCTAGCGGACATCTACGAGCAGTACTTC

v_gene: TRBV5-1
d_gene: NA
j_gene: TRBJ1-1
abundance: NA
CDR3aa: CASSLVAERDAFF
CDR3nt: TGCGCCAGCAGCTTGGTTGCAGAGCGGGACGCTTTCTTT

v_gene: TRBV15
d_gene: TRBD1
j_gene: TRBJ1-6
abundance: NA
CDR3aa: CATSGDRGHGSPLHF
CDR3nt: TGTGCCACCAGCGGCGACAGGGGGCACGGTTCACCCCTCCACTTT

v_gene: TRBV6-4
d_gene: TRBD2
j_gene: TRBJ2-3
abundance: NA
CDR3aa: CASSDSSAGGTDTQYF
CDR3nt: TGTGCCAGCAGTGACTCGTCCGCGGGAGGTACAGATACGCAGTATTTT

v_gene: TRBV11-2
d_gene: TRBD2
j_gene: TRBJ2-2
abundance: NA
CDR3aa: CASSQRRTSSAGELFF
CDR3nt: TGTGCCAGCAGCCAAAGGAGGACTAGCAGCGCCGGGGAGCTGTTTTTT

v_gene: TRBV3-1
d_gene: NA
j_gene: TRBJ1-5
abundance: NA
CDR3aa: CASSQDSGGNQPQHF
CDR3nt: TGTGCCAGCAGCCAAGACTCCGGTGGCAATCAGCCCCAGCATTTT

v_gene: TRBV15
d_gene: TRBD1
j_gene: TRBJ1-5
abundance: NA
CDR3aa: CATSPKGQGWNQPQHF
CDR3nt: TGTGCCACCAGCCCCAAAGGACAGGGCTGGAATCAGCCCCAGCATTTT

v_gene: TRBV5-1
d_gene: TRBD2
j_gene: TRBJ2-5
abundance: NA
CDR3aa: CASSLEVLAGGPQETQYF
CDR3nt: TGCGCCAGCAGCTTGGAGGTGCTAGCGGGAGGACCACAAGAGACCCAGTACTTC

v_gene: TRBV9
d_gene: TRBD2
j_gene: TRBJ2-7
abundance: NA
CDR3aa: CASSVGLAQLDEQYF
CDR3nt: TGTGCCAGCAGCGTAGGACTAGCCCAACTCGACGAGCAGTACTTC

v_gene: TRBV20-1
d_gene: TRBD1
j_gene: TRBJ2-6
abundance: NA
CDR3aa: CSASTGTGGRGGANVLTF
CDR3nt: TGCAGTGCTTCTACCGGGACAGGGGGCCGTGGTGGGGCCAACGTCCTGACTTTC

v_gene: TRBV10-1
d_gene: NA
j_gene: TRBJ2-1
abundance: once
CDR3aa: CASRRTGSNEQFF
CDR3nt: TGCGCCAGCAGGAGGACGGGGTCCAATGAGCAGTTCTTC

v_gene: TRBV5-8
d_gene: NA
j_gene: TRBJ1-2
abundance: NA
CDR3aa: CASSLGLNSPWGYTF
CDR3nt: TGTGCCAGCAGCTTGGGGCTTAATAGTCCCTGGGGCTACACCTTC

v_gene: TRBV9
d_gene: TRBD2
j_gene: TRBJ2-7
abundance: NA
CDR3aa: CASGGGLGGEQYF
CDR3nt: TGTGCCAGCGGCGGAGGACTAGGCGGCGAGCAGTACTTC

v_gene: TRBV5-1
d_gene: NA
j_gene: TRBJ2-1
abundance: NA
CDR3aa: CASSLEGGFNPNEQFF
CDR3nt: TGCGCCAGCAGCTTGGAAGGGGGATTCAACCCCAATGAGCAGTTCTTC

v_gene: TRBV11-2
d_gene: NA
j_gene: TRBJ2-1
abundance: NA
CDR3aa: CASSSPRRGPGEQFF
CDR3nt: TGTGCCAGCAGCTCCCCTAGGAGGGGGCCGGGTGAGCAGTTCTTC

v_gene: TRBV7-2
d_gene: TRBD2
j_gene: TRBJ2-7
abundance: NA
CDR3aa: CASSFWAGGHRHEQYF
CDR3nt: TGTGCCAGCAGCTTCTGGGCGGGAGGTCATCGGCACGAGCAGTACTTC

v_gene: TRBV3-1
d_gene: NA
j_gene: TRBJ2-1
abundance: NA
CDR3aa: CASSQDWTVDEQFF
CDR3nt: TGTGCCAGCAGCCAAGACTGGACAGTTGATGAGCAGTTCTTC

v_gene: TRBV14
d_gene: NA
j_gene: TRBJ1-3
abundance: once
CDR3aa: CASSPGGGNTIYF
CDR3nt: TGTGCCAGCAGCCCGGGAGGTGGAAACACCATATATTTT

v_gene: TRBV20-1
d_gene: NA
j_gene: TRBJ2-3
abundance: NA
CDR3aa: CSASGGTDTQYF
CDR3nt: TGCAGTGCTAGCGGGGGCACAGATACGCAGTATTTT

v_gene: TRBV4-1
d_gene: NA
j_gene: TRBJ1-4
abundance: NA
CDR3aa: CASSQDTAGNEKLFF
CDR3nt: TGCGCCAGCAGCCAAGATACGGCAGGGAATGAAAAACTGTTTTTT

v_gene: TRBV20-1
d_gene: TRBD2
j_gene: TRBJ2-1
abundance: NA
CDR3aa: CSASSGTSDSEQFF
CDR3nt: TGCAGTGCTTCCTCCGGGACTAGCGATTCCGAGCAGTTCTTC

v_gene: TRBV4-1
d_gene: TRBD2
j_gene: TRBJ2-7
abundance: NA
CDR3aa: CASSPLAGVTREQYF
CDR3nt: TGCGCCAGCAGCCCTCTAGCGGGAGTAACTCGCGAGCAGTACTTC

v_gene: TRBV15
d_gene: NA
j_gene: TRBJ2-1
abundance: NA
CDR3aa: CATSGMRGNEQFF
CDR3nt: TGTGCCACCAGCGGAATGCGGGGCAATGAGCAGTTCTTC

v_gene: TRBV5-4
d_gene: NA
j_gene: TRBJ1-2
abundance: NA
CDR3aa: CASSLLADNYGYTF
CDR3nt: TGTGCCAGCAGCTTGTTAGCAGATAACTATGGCTACACCTTC

v_gene: TRBV27
d_gene: NA
j_gene: TRBJ2-7
abundance: NA
CDR3aa: CASSLAGASEQYF
CDR3nt: TGTGCCAGCAGTTTGGCCGGGGCCAGCGAGCAGTACTTC

v_gene: TRBV27
d_gene: NA
j_gene: TRBJ1-5
abundance: NA
CDR3aa: CASSSQGRQPQHF
CDR3nt: TGTGCCAGCAGTTCCCAAGGGCGGCAGCCCCAGCATTTT

v_gene: TRBV19
d_gene: NA
j_gene: TRBJ1-1
abundance: NA
CDR3aa: CASSDGGYTEAFF
CDR3nt: TGTGCCAGTAGCGACGGTGGGTACACTGAAGCTTTCTTT

v_gene: TRBV27
d_gene: NA
j_gene: TRBJ2-5
abundance: NA
CDR3aa: CASSPIDQETQYF
CDR3nt: TGTGCCAGCAGCCCCATAGACCAAGAGACCCAGTACTTC

v_gene: TRBV28
d_gene: NA
j_gene: TRBJ1-5
abundance: NA
CDR3aa: CASSLLGIEQPQHF
CDR3nt: TGTGCCAGCAGTTTATTAGGGATCGAGCAGCCCCAGCATTTT

v_gene: TRBV13
d_gene: NA
j_gene: TRBJ2-5
abundance: once
CDR3aa: CASSLGAETQYF
CDR3nt: TGTGCCAGCAGCTTAGGAGCGGAGACCCAGTACTTC